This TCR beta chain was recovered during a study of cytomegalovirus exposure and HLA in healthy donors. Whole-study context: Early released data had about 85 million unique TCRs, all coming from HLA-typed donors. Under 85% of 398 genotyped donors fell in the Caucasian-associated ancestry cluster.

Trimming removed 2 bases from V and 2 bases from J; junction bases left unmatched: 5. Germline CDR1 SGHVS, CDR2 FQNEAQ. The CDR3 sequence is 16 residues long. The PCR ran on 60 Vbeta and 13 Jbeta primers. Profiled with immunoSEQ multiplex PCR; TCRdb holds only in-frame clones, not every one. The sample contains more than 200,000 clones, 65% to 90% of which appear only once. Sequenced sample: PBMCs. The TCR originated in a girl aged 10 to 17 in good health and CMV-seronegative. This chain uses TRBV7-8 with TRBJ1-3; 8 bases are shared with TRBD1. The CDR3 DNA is TGTGCCAGCAGCTTACTAGACAGGGGCACTGGAAACACCATATATTTT. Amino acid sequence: CASSLLDRGTGNTIYF.